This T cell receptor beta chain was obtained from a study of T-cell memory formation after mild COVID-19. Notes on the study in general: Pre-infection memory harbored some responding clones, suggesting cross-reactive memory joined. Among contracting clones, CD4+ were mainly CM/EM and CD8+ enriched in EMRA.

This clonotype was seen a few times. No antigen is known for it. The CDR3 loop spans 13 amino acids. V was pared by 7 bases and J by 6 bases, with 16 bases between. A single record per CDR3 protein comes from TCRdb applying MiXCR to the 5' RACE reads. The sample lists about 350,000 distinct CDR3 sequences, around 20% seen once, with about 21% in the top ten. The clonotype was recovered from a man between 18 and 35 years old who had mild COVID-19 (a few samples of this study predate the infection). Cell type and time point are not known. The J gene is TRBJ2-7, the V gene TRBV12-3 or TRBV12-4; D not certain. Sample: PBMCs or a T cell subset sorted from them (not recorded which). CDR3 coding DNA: TGTGCCAGCAAAATTCTAGGCCTGCCCGAGCAGTACTTC. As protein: CASKILGLPEQYF.